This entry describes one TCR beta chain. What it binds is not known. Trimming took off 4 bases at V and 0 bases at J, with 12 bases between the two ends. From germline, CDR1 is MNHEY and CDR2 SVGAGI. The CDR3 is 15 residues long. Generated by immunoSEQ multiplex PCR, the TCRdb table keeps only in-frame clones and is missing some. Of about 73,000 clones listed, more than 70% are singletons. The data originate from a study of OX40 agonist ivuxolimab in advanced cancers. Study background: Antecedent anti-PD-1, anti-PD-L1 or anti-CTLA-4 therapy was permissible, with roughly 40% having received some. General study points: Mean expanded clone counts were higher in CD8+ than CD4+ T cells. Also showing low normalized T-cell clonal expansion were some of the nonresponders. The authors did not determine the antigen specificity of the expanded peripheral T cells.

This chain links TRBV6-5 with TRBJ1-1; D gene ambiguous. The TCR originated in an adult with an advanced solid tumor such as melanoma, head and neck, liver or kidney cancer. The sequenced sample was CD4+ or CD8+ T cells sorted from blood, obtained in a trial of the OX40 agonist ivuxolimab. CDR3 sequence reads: CASSLFRRMNTEAFF. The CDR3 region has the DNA TGTGCCAGCAGTTTATTCCGGCGAATGAACACTGAAGCTTTCTTT.